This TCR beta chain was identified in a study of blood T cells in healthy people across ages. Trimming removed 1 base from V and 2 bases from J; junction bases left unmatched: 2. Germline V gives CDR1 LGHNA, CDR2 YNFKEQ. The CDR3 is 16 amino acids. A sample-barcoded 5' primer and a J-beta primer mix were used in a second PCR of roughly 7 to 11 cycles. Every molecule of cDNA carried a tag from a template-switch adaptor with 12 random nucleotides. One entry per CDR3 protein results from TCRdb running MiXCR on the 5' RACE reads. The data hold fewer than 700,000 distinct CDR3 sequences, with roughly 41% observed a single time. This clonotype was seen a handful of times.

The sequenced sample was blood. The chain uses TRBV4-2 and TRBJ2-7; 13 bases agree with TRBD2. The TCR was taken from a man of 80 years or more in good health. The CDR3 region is CASSQGGTSGAYEQYF. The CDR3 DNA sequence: TGTGCCAGCAGCCAAGGCGGGACTAGCGGGGCCTACGAGCAGTACTTC.